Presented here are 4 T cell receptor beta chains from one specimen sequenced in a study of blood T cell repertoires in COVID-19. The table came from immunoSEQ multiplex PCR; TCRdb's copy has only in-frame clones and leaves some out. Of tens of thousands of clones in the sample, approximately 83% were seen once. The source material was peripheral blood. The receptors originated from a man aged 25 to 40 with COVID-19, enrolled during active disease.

CDR3 amino acids: CASSTIYTGGEFF. CDR3 coding DNA: TGTGCCAGTAGTACTATATACACAGGGGGAGAGTTCTTC. The chain recombines TRBV19 with TRBJ2-1, with 8 bases lining up with TRBD1. Germline V CDR1 and CDR2: LNHDA, SQIVND (reference sequence). Trimming took 4 bases from V and 14 from J; bases not matched to a gene: 10. The length of the CDR3 is 13 residues.

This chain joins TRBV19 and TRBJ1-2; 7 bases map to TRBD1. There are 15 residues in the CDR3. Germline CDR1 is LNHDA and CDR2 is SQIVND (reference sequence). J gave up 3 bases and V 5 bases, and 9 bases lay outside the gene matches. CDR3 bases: TGTGCCAGTAGTCAAAGACAGGGTGGATACTATGGCTACACCTTC. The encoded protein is CASSQRQGGYYGYTF.

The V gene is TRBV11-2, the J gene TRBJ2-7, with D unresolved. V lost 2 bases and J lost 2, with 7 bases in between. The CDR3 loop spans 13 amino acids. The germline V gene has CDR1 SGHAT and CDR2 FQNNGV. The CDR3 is CASSLPSTYEQYF. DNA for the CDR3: TGTGCCAGCAGCTTACCCAGTACCTACGAGCAGTACTTC.

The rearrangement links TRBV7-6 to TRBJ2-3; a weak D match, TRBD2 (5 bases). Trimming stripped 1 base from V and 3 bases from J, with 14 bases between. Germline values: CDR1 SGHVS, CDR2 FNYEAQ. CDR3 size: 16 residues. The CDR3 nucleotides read TGTGCCAGCAGCTTAGGAGGCGGGTTAGGTACAGATACGCAGTATTTT. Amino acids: CASSLGGGLGTDTQYF.